These 10 T cell receptor beta chains originate from one sample sequenced in a study of cytomegalovirus exposure and HLA in healthy donors. Amplification used 60 Vbeta primers and 13 Jbeta primers. The assay was immunoSEQ multiplex PCR, and TCRdb's table has in-frame clones only and misses some. The table has about 150,000 clones, about 8.9% seen once. Source material: PBMCs. The source of these receptors is a man aged 50 to 60 in good health and CMV-seronegative.

Comments on this clone: An end of the junction differs from the germline gene, which may be a read error. The chain carries TRBV6-4 and TRBJ2-1, with 8 bases identical to TRBD2. Germline lookup yields CDR1 MRHNA and CDR2 SNTAGT. The CDR3 spans 15 residues. The CDR3 loop is CASGDSAGGNNEQFF. The CDR3 DNA is TGTGCCAGCGGTGACTCGGCGGGAGGCAACAATGAGCAGTTCTTC.

The chain combines TRBV28 with TRBJ1-1, with 12 bases that match TRBD1. The CDR3 has 16 residues. The V segment lost 6 bases and the J segment 4 bases; nucleotides outside the gene matches: 9. CDR1 MDHEN and CDR2 SYDVKM come from the germline V gene. The CDR3 DNA follows: TGTGCCAGCAGGTCCCCAGGGACAGGGGGCCCCACTGAAGCTTTCTTT. Protein: CASRSPGTGGPTEAFF.

This clone was detected a few times. The V gene is TRBV10-3, the J gene TRBJ1-4; tentative D call: TRBD1 (5 bases). V was clipped by 4 bases and J by 7 bases, with 10 bases between them. The germline V gene encodes CDR1 ENHRY and CDR2 SYGVKD. The CDR3 is made up of 13 amino acids. CDR3 protein: CAISVGEGEKLFF. The CDR3, as DNA: TGTGCCATCAGTGTGGGGGAGGGTGAAAAACTGTTTTTT.

This clone was recorded a few times. Distinct nucleotide sequences in the sample also encode this CDR3. The rearrangement joins TRBV29-1 to TRBJ2-7; 11 bases match TRBD1. CDR1 is SQVTM and CDR2 is ANQGSEA in the germline V gene. Losses at the gene ends were 6 bases for V and 5 bases for J; bases not matched to a gene: 3. This CDR3 region has 12 residues. The CDR3 is CSVGTGGDEQYF. In nucleotides, the CDR3 is TGCAGCGTCGGGACAGGGGGGGACGAGCAGTACTTC.

This clone has a handful of counts. The chain is built from TRBV29-1 and TRBJ1-1; 8 positions match TRBD1. Unmatched junction bases numbered 11, after V lost 2 bases and J lost 0 bases. The CDR3 runs to 17 residues. CDR1 is SQVTM and CDR2 is ANQGSEA in the germline V gene. The CDR3 DNA sequence: TGCAGCGTTGAATATCTAGGTCGGGACAGGCTGAACACTGAAGCTTTCTTT. Its translation: CSVEYLGRDRLNTEAFF.

This clone was seen a few times. V gene TRBV7-3 combines with J gene TRBJ2-1; the D gene is possibly TRBD1 (6 bases). The CDR3 spans 17 residues. The germline CDR1 and CDR2 sequences are SGHTA and FQGTGA. Trimming took off 5 bases at V and 2 bases at J, with 19 bases between the two ends. Here the CDR3 DNA reads TGTGCCAGCAGCAAAGGGGGTTCGTTTCCAACCTACAATGAGCAGTTCTTC. It translates to CASSKGGSFPTYNEQFF. The variable domain in full, completed from reference TRBV7-3 and TRBJ2-1, reads GAGVSQTPSNKVTEKGKYVELRCDPISGHTALYWYRQSLGQGPEFLIYFQGTGAADDSGLPNDRFFAVRPEGSVSTLKIQRTERGDSAVYLCASSKGGSFPTYNEQFFGPGTRLTVL.

The chain combines TRBV5-1 with TRBJ2-7; 16 nucleotides match TRBD2. This CDR3 is built from 17 residues. J gave up 3 bases and V 4 bases, and 7 bases lay outside the gene matches. Germline V lookup: CDR1 SGHRS, CDR2 YFSETQ. In DNA form, the CDR3 reads TGCGCCAGCAGCCTCGCGGGACTAGCGGGGGGGCTCTACGAGCAGTACTTC. Its translation: CASSLAGLAGGLYEQYF. The variable domain in full, with the rest retrieved from reference TRBV5-1 and TRBJ2-7, is KAGVTQTPRYLIKTRGQQVTLSCSPISGHRSVSWYQQTPGQGLQFLFEYFSETQRNKGNFPGRFSGRQFSNSRSEMNVSTLELGDSALYLCASSLAGLAGGLYEQYFGPGTRLTVT.

There are a few counts of this clone. The rearrangement joins TRBV9 to TRBJ1-2; possible D gene TRBD1, 6 bases. Trimming cost V 0 bases and J 0 bases, with 15 bases left between them. Germline CDR1 SGDLS, CDR2 YYNGEE. This CDR3 is 17 amino acids long. CDR3 amino acids: CASSVGRGGPTNYGYTF. Written as DNA, the CDR3 is TGTGCCAGCAGCGTAGGCAGAGGGGGACCCACTAACTATGGCTACACCTTC.

The CDR3 DNA reads TGTGCCAGCATTAAACCTGGGGCCTCAGGAGAAAAACTGTTTTTT. Its protein product is CASIKPGASGEKLFF. The chain uses TRBV6-1 and TRBJ1-4, with a possible D match to TRBD1 (5 bases). Trimming took off 7 bases at V and 8 bases at J, with 20 bases between the two ends. The germline V gene encodes CDR1 MNHNS and CDR2 SASEGT. The CDR3 covers 15 residues.

This clone came up a few times. This CDR3 is also generated by other DNA sequences in the sample. The V gene is TRBV18, the J gene TRBJ1-2; TRBD1 agrees at 8 bases. The J segment lost 4 bases and the V segment lost 6 bases, leaving 13 bases of the junction unmatched. CDR1 KGHSH and CDR2 LQKENI come from the germline V gene. There are 16 residues in the CDR3. The CDR3 DNA reads as TGTGCCAGCTCCCCCCAGGGGGCAAAGCCCCGCTATGGCTACACCTTC. It is translated as CASSPQGAKPRYGYTF.